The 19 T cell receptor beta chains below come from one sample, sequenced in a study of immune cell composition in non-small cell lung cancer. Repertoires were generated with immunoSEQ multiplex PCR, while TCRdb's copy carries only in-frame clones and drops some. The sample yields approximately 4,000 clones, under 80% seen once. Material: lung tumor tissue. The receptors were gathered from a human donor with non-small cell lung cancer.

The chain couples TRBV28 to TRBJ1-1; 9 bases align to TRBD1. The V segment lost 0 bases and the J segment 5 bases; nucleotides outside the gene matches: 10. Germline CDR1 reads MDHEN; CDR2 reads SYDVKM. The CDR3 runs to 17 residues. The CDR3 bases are TGTGCCAGCAGTTTATGGGGGGCCGGGGACAGGGATACTGAAGCTTTCTTT. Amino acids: CASSLWGAGDRDTEAFF.

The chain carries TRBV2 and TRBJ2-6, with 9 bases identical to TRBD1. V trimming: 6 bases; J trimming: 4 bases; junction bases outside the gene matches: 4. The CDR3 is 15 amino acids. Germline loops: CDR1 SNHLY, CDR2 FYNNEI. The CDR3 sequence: CASSGTGRGANVLTF. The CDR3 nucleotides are TGTGCCAGCAGCGGGACAGGGCGCGGGGCCAACGTCCTGACTTTC.

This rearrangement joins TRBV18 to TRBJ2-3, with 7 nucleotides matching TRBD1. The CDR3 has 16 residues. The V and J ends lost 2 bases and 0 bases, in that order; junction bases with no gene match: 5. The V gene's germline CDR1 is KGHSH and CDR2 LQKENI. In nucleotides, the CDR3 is TGTGCCAGCTCACCATTCGGGACAGATAGCACAGATACGCAGTATTTT. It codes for CASSPFGTDSTDTQYF.

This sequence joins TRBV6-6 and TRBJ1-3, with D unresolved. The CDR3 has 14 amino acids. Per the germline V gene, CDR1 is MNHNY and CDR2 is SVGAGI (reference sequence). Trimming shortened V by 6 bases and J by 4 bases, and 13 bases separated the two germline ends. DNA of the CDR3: TGTGCCAGCAGACCGGGTCATCCCGGAAACACCATATATTTT. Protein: CASRPGHPGNTIYF.

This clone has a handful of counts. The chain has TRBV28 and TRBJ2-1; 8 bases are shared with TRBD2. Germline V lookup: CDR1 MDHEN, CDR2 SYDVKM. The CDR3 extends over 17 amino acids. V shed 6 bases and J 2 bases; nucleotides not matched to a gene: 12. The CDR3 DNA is TGTGCCAGCAGCGCCACGTCGGAACTAGCGGCCTACAATGAGCAGTTCTTC. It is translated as CASSATSELAAYNEQFF.

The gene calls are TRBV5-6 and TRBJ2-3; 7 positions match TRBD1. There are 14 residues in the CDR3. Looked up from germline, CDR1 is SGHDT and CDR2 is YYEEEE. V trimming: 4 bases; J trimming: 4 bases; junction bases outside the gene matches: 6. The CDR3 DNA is TGTGCCAGCAGCCTTGCTACAGGGGCAGATACGCAGTATTTT. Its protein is CASSLATGADTQYF.

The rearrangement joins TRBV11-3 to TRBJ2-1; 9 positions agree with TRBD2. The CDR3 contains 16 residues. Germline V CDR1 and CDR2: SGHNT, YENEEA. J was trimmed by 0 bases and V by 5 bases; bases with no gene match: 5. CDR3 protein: CASSPLSGSSYNEQFF. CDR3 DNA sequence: TGTGCCAGCAGCCCCCTTAGCGGGAGCTCCTACAATGAGCAGTTCTTC.

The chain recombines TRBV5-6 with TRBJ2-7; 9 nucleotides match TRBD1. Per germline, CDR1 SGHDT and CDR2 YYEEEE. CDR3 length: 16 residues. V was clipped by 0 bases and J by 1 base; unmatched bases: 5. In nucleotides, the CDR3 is TGTGCCAGCAGCTTGGAACCCGGGACAGGGTCCTACGAGCAGTACTTC. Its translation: CASSLEPGTGSYEQYF.

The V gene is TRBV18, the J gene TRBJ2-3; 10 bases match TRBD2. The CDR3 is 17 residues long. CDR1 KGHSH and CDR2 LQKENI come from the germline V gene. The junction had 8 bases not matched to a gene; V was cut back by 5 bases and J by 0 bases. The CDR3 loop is CASSIMQAGGSTDTQYF. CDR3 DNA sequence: TGTGCCAGCTCAATCATGCAAGCGGGAGGGAGCACAGATACGCAGTATTTT.

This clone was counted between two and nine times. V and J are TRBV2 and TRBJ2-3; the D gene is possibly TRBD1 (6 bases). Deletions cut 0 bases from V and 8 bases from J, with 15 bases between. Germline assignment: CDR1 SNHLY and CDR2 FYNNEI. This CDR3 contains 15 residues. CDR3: CASSEAQGRARTQYF. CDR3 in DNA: TGTGCCAGCAGTGAAGCGCAGGGGCGGGCGCGTACGCAGTATTTT.

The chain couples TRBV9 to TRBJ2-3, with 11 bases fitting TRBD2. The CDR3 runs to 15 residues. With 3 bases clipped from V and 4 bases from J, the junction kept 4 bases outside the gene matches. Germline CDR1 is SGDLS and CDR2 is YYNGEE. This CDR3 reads CASSGSGRGADTQYF. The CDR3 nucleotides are TGTGCCAGCAGCGGTAGCGGGAGGGGTGCAGATACGCAGTATTTT.

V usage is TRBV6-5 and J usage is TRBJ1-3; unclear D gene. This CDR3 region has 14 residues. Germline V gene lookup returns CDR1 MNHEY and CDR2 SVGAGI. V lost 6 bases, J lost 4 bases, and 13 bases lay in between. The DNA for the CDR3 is TGTGCCAGCAGACCGGGTCATCCCGGAAACACCATATATTTT. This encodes CASRPGHPGNTIYF.

The CDR3 nucleotides are TGTGCCAGCAGCCGAGCGGTTTCGACTAGCGGGAGGGAAGAGACCCAGTACTTC. Encoded protein: CASSRAVSTSGREETQYF. This chain joins TRBV7-9 and TRBJ2-5; 14 bases match TRBD2. The CDR3 contains 18 residues. CDR1 is SEHNR, CDR2 FQNEAQ, per germline (reference sequence). Trimming cost V 5 bases and J 3 bases; bases outside gene matches: 11.

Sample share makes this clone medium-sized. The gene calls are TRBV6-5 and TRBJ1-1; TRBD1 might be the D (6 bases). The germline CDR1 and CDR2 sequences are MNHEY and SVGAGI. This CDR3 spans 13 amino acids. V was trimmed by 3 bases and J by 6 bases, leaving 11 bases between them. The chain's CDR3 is CASSYLQGAEAFF. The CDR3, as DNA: TGTGCCAGCAGTTATTTACAGGGCGCTGAAGCTTTCTTT.

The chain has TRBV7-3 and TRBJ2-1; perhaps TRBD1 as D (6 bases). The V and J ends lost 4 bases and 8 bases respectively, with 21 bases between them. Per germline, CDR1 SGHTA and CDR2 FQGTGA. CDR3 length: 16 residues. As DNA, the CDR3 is TGTGCCAGCAGCTCTCCGATCGGGACAAACAGGGATGAGCAGTTCTTC. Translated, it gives CASSSPIGTNRDEQFF.

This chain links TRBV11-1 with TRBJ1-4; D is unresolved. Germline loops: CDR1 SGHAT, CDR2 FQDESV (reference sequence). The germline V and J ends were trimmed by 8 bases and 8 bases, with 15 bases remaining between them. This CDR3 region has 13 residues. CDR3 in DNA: TGTGCCAGCTCGGAGGGAGAAAGGGAAAAACTGTTTTTT. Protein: CASSEGEREKLFF.

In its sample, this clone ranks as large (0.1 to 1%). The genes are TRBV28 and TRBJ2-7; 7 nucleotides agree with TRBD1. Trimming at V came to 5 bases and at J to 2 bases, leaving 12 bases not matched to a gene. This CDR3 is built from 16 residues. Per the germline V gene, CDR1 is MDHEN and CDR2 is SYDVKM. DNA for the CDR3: TGTGCCAGCAGTCACCGCCCCTCGGGACAGACCTACGAGCAGTACTTC. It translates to CASSHRPSGQTYEQYF.

This chain's CDR3 is CSPESNYGYTF. The CDR3 DNA reads TGCAGTCCCGAGAGTAACTATGGCTACACCTTC. J is TRBJ1-2 and V is TRBV20-1; D not certain. Trimming left V 8 bases short and J 1 base short, with 8 bases between. Per germline, CDR1 DFQATT and CDR2 SNEGSKA (reference sequence). This CDR3 contains 11 residues.

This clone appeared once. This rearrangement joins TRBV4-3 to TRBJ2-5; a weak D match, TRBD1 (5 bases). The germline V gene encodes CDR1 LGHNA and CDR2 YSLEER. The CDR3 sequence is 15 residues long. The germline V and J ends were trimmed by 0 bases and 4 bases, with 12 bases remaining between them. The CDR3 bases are TGCGCCAGCAGCCAAGATAAAGGGGTGGGAGAGACCCAGTACTTC. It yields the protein CASSQDKGVGETQYF.